These 9 T cell receptor beta chains came from one sample sequenced in a study of T cells in Graves' hyperthyroidism and ophthalmopathy. What was amplified from RNA transcripts were TCR beta CDR3 regions. A first-round RT-PCR of the TCR CDR3 used the HTBI primer set. One entry per CDR3 protein results from TCRdb running MiXCR on the multiplex PCR reads. The repertoire holds over 250,000 distinct CDR3 sequences, with roughly 20% as singletons. The source material was blood. These receptor sequences come from a man aged 25 to 45 with Graves' ophthalmopathy.

This clonotype showed up just a few times. This rearrangement joins TRBV6-1 to TRBJ2-7, with 10 positions matching TRBD2. From germline, CDR1 is MNHNS and CDR2 SASEGT. CDR3 size: 17 residues. Losses at the gene ends were 6 bases for V and 3 bases for J; bases not matched to a gene: 14. CDR3 protein: CASSPRGAGGPIYEQYF. CDR3 coding DNA: TGTGCCAGCAGCCCTAGAGGAGCGGGAGGGCCTATCTACGAGCAGTACTTC.

The CDR3 spells CATSDVRDSLRTQYF. CDR3 nucleotides: TGTGCCACCAGTGATGTCCGGGACTCCCTTCGGACCCAGTACTTC. The chain employs TRBV24-1 and TRBJ2-5, with a weak D call TRBD2 (6 bases). Per germline, CDR1 KGHDR and CDR2 SFDVKD. Trimming pared 3 bases from V and 7 bases from J, leaving 17 bases between. The CDR3 has 15 residues.

This clonotype has only a few counts. This chain links TRBV7-6 with TRBJ2-7; TRBD2 matches 7 bases. The CDR3 runs to 14 residues. V was clipped by 0 bases and J by 9 bases; unmatched bases: 8. Per the germline V gene, CDR1 is SGHVS and CDR2 is FNYEAQ. CDR3 DNA: TGTGCCAGCAGCTTAGCGGGTTCGGCTAGCGGGCAGTACTTC. Its protein product is CASSLAGSASGQYF.

This clonotype was observed many times. The chain carries TRBV5-1 and TRBJ2-1, with 8 bases lining up with TRBD2. The CDR3 sequence is 14 residues long. Germline CDR1 and CDR2: SGHRS and YFSETQ. V gave up 5 bases and J gave up 8 bases; unmatched junction bases: 9. CDR3 loop: CASSGAGGVYEQFF. The CDR3 DNA reads TGCGCCAGCAGTGGGGCGGGAGGAGTGTATGAGCAGTTCTTC.

This clonotype was counted only a few times. At one end, the junction sequence differs from germline, possibly due to a read error. V usage is TRBV20-1 and J usage is TRBJ2-5; 7 positions agree with TRBD2. This CDR3 spans 13 amino acids. CDR1 and CDR2 from the germline V gene are DFQATT and SNEGSKA (reference sequence). In nucleotides, the CDR3 is TGCAGTGCTGGGGGGGACTATCAAGAGGCCCAGTACTTC. Protein sequence: CSAGGDYQEAQYF.

The sample holds one count of this clonotype. The J gene is TRBJ2-1, the V gene TRBV6-9; D gene ambiguous. The CDR3 totals 14 residues. The V and J ends lost 3 bases and 5 bases respectively, with 11 bases between them. Germline V CDR1 and CDR2: MNHGY, SVAAGI. The CDR3 region is CASSYTSGHNEQFF. CDR3 DNA: TGTGCCAGCAGTTACACCTCGGGCCACAATGAGCAGTTCTTC.

This clonotype was found many times. The gene calls are TRBV11-2 and TRBJ2-7, with D possibly matching TRBD2 (6 bases). The ends were cut back, 0 bases at V and 4 bases at J, with 10 bases in the middle. The CDR3 consists of 14 residues. Germline values: CDR1 SGHAT, CDR2 FQNNGV. CDR3: CASSLDWGEYEQYF. The CDR3 nucleotides are TGTGCCAGCAGCTTAGATTGGGGGGAGTACGAGCAGTACTTC.

The V gene is TRBV24-1, the J gene TRBJ2-3; the D gene is possibly TRBD1 (6 bases). V was trimmed by 5 bases and J by 0 bases, leaving 8 bases between them. The CDR3 loop spans 14 amino acids. Per the germline V gene, CDR1 is KGHDR and CDR2 is SFDVKD. CDR3 sequence reads: CATSAGQSTDTQYF. In DNA form, the CDR3 reads TGTGCCACCAGTGCCGGACAGAGCACAGATACGCAGTATTTT.

This clonotype has at least ten counts. The gene calls are TRBV7-8 and TRBJ1-1, with no clear D. In germline, CDR1 is SGHVS, CDR2 FQNEAQ. The CDR3 has 13 residues. With 0 bases removed from V and 2 bases from J, the gap between germline ends came to 4 bases. This CDR3 reads CASSLARNTEAFF. The CDR3 nucleotides are TGTGCCAGCAGCTTAGCGAGAAACACTGAAGCTTTCTTT.